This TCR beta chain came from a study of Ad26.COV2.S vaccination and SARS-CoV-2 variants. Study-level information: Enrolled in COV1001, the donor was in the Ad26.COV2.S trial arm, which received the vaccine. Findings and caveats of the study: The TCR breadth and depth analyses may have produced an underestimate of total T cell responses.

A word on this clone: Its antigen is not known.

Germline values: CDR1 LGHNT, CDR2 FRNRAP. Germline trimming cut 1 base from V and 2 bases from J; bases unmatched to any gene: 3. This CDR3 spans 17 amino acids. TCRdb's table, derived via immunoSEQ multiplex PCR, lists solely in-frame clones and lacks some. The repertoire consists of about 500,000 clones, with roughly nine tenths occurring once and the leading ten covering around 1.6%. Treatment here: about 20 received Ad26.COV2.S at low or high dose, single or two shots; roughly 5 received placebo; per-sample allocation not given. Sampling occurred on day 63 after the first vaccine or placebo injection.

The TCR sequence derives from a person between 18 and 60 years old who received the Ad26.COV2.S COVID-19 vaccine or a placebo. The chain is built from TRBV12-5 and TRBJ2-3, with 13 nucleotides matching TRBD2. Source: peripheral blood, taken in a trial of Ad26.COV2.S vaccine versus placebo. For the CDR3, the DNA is TGTGCTAGTGGTTTGGGACTAGCGGGGGGCAACACAGATACGCAGTATTTT. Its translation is CASGLGLAGGNTDTQYF.